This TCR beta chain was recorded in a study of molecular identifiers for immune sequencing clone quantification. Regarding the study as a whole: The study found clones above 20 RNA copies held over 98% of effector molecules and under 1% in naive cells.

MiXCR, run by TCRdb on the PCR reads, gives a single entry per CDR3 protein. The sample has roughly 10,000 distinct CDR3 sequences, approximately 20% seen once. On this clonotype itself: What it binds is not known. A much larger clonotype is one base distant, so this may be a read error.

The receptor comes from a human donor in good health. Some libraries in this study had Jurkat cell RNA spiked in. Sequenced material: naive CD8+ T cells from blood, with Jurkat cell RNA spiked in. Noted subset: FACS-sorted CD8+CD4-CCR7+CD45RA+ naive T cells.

CDR3: CASSLDGADEQYF. The CDR3 nucleotides read TGCGCCAGCAGCTTAGACGGGGCCGACGAGCAGTACTTC. The chain is built from TRBV5-1 and TRBJ2-7; either TRBD1 or TRBD2 may fit D (5 bases each). In germline, CDR1 is SGHRS, CDR2 YFSETQ. There are 13 residues in the CDR3. V lost 2 bases to trimming and J lost 5 bases, with 11 bases between them. Using reference TRBV5-1 and TRBJ2-7 for the parts outside the CDR3, the full variable domain is KAGVTQTPRYLIKTRGQQVTLSCSPISGHRSVSWYQQTPGQGLQFLFEYFSETQRNKGNFPGRFSGRQFSNSRSEMNVSTLELGDSALYLCASSLDGADEQYFGPGTRLTVT.